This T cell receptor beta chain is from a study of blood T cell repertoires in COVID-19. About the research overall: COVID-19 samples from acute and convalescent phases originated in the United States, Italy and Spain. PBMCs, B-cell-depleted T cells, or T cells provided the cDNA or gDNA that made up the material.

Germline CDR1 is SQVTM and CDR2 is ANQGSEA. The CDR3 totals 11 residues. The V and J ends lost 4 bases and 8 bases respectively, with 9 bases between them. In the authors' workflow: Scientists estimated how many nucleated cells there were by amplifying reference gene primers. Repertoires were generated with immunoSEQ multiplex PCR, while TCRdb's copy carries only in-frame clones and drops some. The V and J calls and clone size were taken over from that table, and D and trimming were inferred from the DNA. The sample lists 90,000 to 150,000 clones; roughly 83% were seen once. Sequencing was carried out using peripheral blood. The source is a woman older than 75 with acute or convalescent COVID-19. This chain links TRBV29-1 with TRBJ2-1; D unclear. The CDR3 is CSVVLVDEQFF. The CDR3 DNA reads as TGCAGCGTTGTCCTAGTGGATGAGCAGTTCTTC.